These 8 T cell receptor beta chains were all obtained from the same sample, sequenced in a study of blood T cell repertoires in COVID-19. Produced via immunoSEQ multiplex PCR; TCRdb's table is partial and in-frame only. The sample gives roughly 300,000 clones, 80% to 95% of which show up once; around 2.2% is in the top ten. Sequenced: peripheral blood. These receptors were obtained from a woman in her twenties or thirties with COVID-19, enrolled during active disease.

This clone was seen only a few times. The chain is built from TRBV6-4 and TRBJ2-2, with 11 nucleotides matching TRBD2. Unmatched junction bases numbered 4, after V lost 6 bases and J lost 4 bases. The CDR3 is made up of 15 amino acids. CDR1 and CDR2 (germline): MRHNA, SNTAGT. For the CDR3, the DNA is TGTGCCAGCAGCATTAGCGGGAGGGCCACCGGGGAGCTGTTTTTT. It is translated as CASSISGRATGELFF.

As regards this clone: The sample has other DNA sequences that encode this CDR3 too. The chain links TRBV30 to TRBJ2-5; TRBD2 is a possible D gene (6 bases). V dropped 3 bases and J dropped 2 bases, with 10 bases sitting between them. CDR3 size: 13 residues. Germline V lookup: CDR1 GTSNPN, CDR2 SVGIG (reference sequence). CDR3 nucleotides: TGTGCCTGGAGCGGGGGTTTACAAGAGACCCAGTACTTC. Its translation: CAWSGGLQETQYF.

The CDR3 protein is CASSIAGGRGNQPQHF. The CDR3 nucleotides read TGTGCCAGTAGTATTGCGGGAGGGCGCGGAAATCAGCCCCAGCATTTT. The chain links TRBV19 to TRBJ1-5; no clear D gene. The CDR3 is made up of 16 amino acids. V lost 3 bases to trimming and J lost 4 bases, with 16 bases between them. Germline V gives CDR1 LNHDA, CDR2 SQIVND (reference sequence). The variable domain in full, completed from reference TRBV19 and TRBJ1-5, reads DGGITQSPKYLFRKEGQNVTLSCEQNLNHDAMYWYRQDPGQGLRLIYYSQIVNDFQKGDIAEGYSVSREKKESFPLTVTSAQKNPTAFYLCASSIAGGRGNQPQHFGDGTRLSIL.

V is TRBV28 and J is TRBJ1-5; the D is unclear. The CDR3 has 17 amino acids. Germline V gene lookup returns CDR1 MDHEN and CDR2 SYDVKM. With 2 bases removed from V and 0 bases from J, the gap between germline ends came to 14 bases. The CDR3 bases are TGTGCCAGCAGTTTAACGTTTCGCGACTATAGCAATCAGCCCCAGCATTTT. This gives the protein CASSLTFRDYSNQPQHF.

The chain joins TRBV30 to TRBJ2-5; 10 nucleotides match TRBD2. Losses at the gene ends were 3 bases for V and 2 bases for J; bases not matched to a gene: 0. The germline V gene encodes CDR1 GTSNPN and CDR2 SVGIG (reference sequence). The CDR3 has 13 residues. The CDR3 nucleotides read TGTGCCTGGAGACTAGCGGGACAAGAGACCCAGTACTTC. This translates into CAWRLAGQETQYF. The full variable domain, completed using reference TRBV30 and TRBJ2-5, is SQTIHQWPATLVQPVGSPLSLECTVEGTSNPNLYWYRQAAGRGLQLLFYSVGIGQISSEVPQNLSASRPQDRQFILSSKKLLLSDSGFYLCAWRLAGQETQYFGPGTRLLVL.

For the CDR3, the DNA is TGCGCCAGCAGCCAGGGGGGACTAGCGGGAGTTCGGGAGACCCAGTACTTC. It translates to CASSQGGLAGVRETQYF. The V gene is TRBV4-1, the J gene TRBJ2-5, with 14 bases lining up with TRBD2. This CDR3 is 17 amino acids long. The germline V gene encodes CDR1 MGHRA and CDR2 YSYEKL. The V gene end was trimmed by 3 bases and the J gene end by 5 bases; junction bases not matched to a gene: 8.

The chain's CDR3 is CASSPWDRVRYEQYF. The DNA for the CDR3 is TGTGCCAGCAGTCCGTGGGACAGGGTAAGATACGAGCAGTACTTC. V and J are TRBV28 and TRBJ2-7; 9 bases fit TRBD1. The junction had 9 bases not matched to a gene; V was cut back by 5 bases and J by 4 bases. In germline, CDR1 is MDHEN, CDR2 SYDVKM. This CDR3 is 15 amino acids long. The full variable domain, completed using reference TRBV28 and TRBJ2-7, is DVKVTQSSRYLVKRTGEKVFLECVQDMDHENMFWYRQDPGLGLRLIYFSYDVKMKEKGDIPEGYSVSREKKERFSLILESASTNQTSMYLCASSPWDRVRYEQYFGPGTRLTVT.

The genes are TRBV5-5 and TRBJ2-2, with D possibly being TRBD1 (5 bases). The germline V and J ends were trimmed by 0 bases and 2 bases, with 11 bases remaining between them. CDR1 and CDR2 from the germline V gene are SGHKS and YYEKEE (reference sequence). The CDR3 is 16 residues long. The DNA for the CDR3 is TGTGCCAGCAGCTTGGATAGGGGCCGTAACACCGGGGAGCTGTTTTTT. The encoded protein is CASSLDRGRNTGELFF. The entire variable domain, with the rest obtained from reference TRBV5-5 and TRBJ2-2, is as follows: DAGVTQSPTHLIKTRGQQVTLRCSPISGHKSVSWYQQVLGQGPQFIFQYYEKEERGRGNFPDRFSARQFPNYSSELNVNALLLGDSALYLCASSLDRGRNTGELFFGEGSRLTVL.